These T cell receptor beta chains were read from a single sample in a study of response to subunit inactivated influenza vaccine. TCRdb re-called the RT-PCR reads through MiXCR, storing one row per CDR3 protein. Among around 600,000 distinct CDR3 sequences, approximately 10% were seen once, and the ten largest hold about 11%. The same data also contributed to another study, on T cells expressing NK-cell markers.

The starting material was PBMCs from blood, obtained on the day of vaccination. These receptor sequences come from a man between 45 and 60 years old who received an inactivated influenza vaccine. The CDR3 runs from the conserved cysteine through the conserved F or W. A D gene is named only where the DNA matches it firmly. Clone size is stated in some rows and not others, as once, few, many or a class when expanded.

J gene,V gene,clone size,D gene,CDR3 DNA,CDR3 protein
TRBJ2-7,TRBV27,many,TRBD1,TGTGCCAGCAGTGGGGTTGGGACAGGGGCCTACGAGCAGTACTTC,CASSGVGTGAYEQYF
TRBJ2-2,TRBV12-3/TRBV12-4,many,NA,TGTGCCAGCAGTCCGGTAAACACCGGGGAGCTGTTTTTT,CASSPVNTGELFF
TRBJ2-5,TRBV5-1,NA,NA,TGCGCCAGCAAGCCTTCAGGGGCTGACGAGACCCAGTACTTC,CASKPSGADETQYF
TRBJ2-1,TRBV24-1,NA,NA,TGTGCCACCCTTGGGGGCCCATTTGATGAGCAGTTCTTC,CATLGGPFDEQFF
TRBJ1-1,TRBV7-9,NA,NA,TGTGCCAGCACCATTATGGGGCAGGGAGCTTTCTTT,CASTIMGQGAFF
TRBJ1-1,TRBV5-1,many,TRBD1,TGCGCCAGCAAACGGACAGGGATGAACACTGAAGCTTTCTTT,CASKRTGMNTEAFF
TRBJ2-1,TRBV6-5,NA,TRBD1,TGTGCCAGCAGTTACCAGGACAGGGAACGGTACAATGAGCAGTTCTTC,CASSYQDRERYNEQFF
TRBJ1-3,TRBV2,few,NA,TGTGCCAGCAGTGACAGGGGAAGCTCTGGAAACACCATATATTTT,CASSDRGSSGNTIYF
TRBJ2-3,TRBV5-1,NA,TRBD2,TGCGCCAGCAGACTACTAGCGGTAGACACAGATACGCAGTATTTT,CASRLLAVDTDTQYF
TRBJ1-6,TRBV4-1,NA,NA,TGCGCCAGCAGCCAAGACCGGGGCAGGGAGTTAAATTCACCCCTCCACTTT,CASSQDRGRELNSPLHF
TRBJ2-5,TRBV24-1,few,TRBD2,TGTGCCACCAGTGACCCCCGGGGGGGGGCCAGAGAGACCCAGTACTTC,CATSDPRGGARETQYF
TRBJ2-2,TRBV9,NA,NA,TGTGCCAGCAGCGTGAGATCCGGGAGAAACGGCGGGGAGCTGTTTTTT,CASSVRSGRNGGELFF
TRBJ1-2,TRBV12-3/TRBV12-4,few,NA,TGTGCCAGCACCCGGTGGAGCTATGGCTACACCTTC,CASTRWSYGYTF
TRBJ2-4,TRBV12-3/TRBV12-4,NA,NA,TGTGCCAGCAGTTTGGTCAGAAACATTCAGTACTTC,CASSLVRNIQYF
TRBJ2-3,TRBV6-2/TRBV6-3,NA,TRBD2,TGTGCCAGCAGTTACCTGGCGGGGGGCGGTCGCACAGATACGCAGTATTTT,CASSYLAGGGRTDTQYF
TRBJ2-5,TRBV7-9,NA,TRBD1,TGTGCCAGCAGCTACCAGACAGGGGCGATCCAAGAGACCCAGTACTTC,CASSYQTGAIQETQYF
TRBJ2-1,TRBV5-1,NA,TRBD2,TGCGCCAGCAGCTTGGTGCCTAGCGGGGGGTCCAACAATGAGCAGTTCTTC,CASSLVPSGGSNNEQFF